This T cell receptor beta chain originates from a study of CD8 T cells in ankylosing spondylitis. V was trimmed by 2 bases and J by 8 bases, leaving 15 bases between them. Germline V gene data show CDR1 as KGHDR and CDR2 as SFDVKD. The CDR3 is made up of 15 amino acids. This clonotype was picked up a small number of times. The antigen is undetermined. Study results and caveats: A TCR beta motif of fewer than ten highly homologous variants appeared characteristic of ankylosing spondylitis blood. Past research had described some motif variants in reactive arthritis synovial fluid and blood.

MiXCR, run by TCRdb on the 5' RACE reads, gives a single entry per CDR3 protein. The table records fewer than 400,000 distinct CDR3 sequences, about a fifth of them present only once. Sequencing input: blood, either unsorted or a sorted T cell fraction (not recorded which). The sequence was collected from a male donor with ankylosing spondylitis. This chain joins TRBV24-1 and TRBJ2-1, with D possibly TRBD2 on 6 matching bases. The CDR3 reads CATSDWTGASYEQFF. The CDR3 DNA is TGTGCCACCAGTGATTGGACGGGAGCTAGCTATGAGCAGTTCTTC.